A selection of T cell receptor beta chains follows, all from one sample in a study of PD-L1 blockade in urothelial cancer. TCRdb's table, derived via immunoSEQ multiplex PCR, lists solely in-frame clones and lacks some. This table has tens of thousands of clones, more than 70% appearing once. The sequences come from PBMCs, collected around atezolizumab (anti-PD-L1) treatment. Receptors originate from a man in his sixties with urothelial cancer. Each CDR3 is given with its conserved first and last residue. Fields, in order: D gene, V gene, clone size, J gene, CDR3 length, CDR3 DNA, CDR3 protein. D genes are given only for firm matches. Clone size is given for some rows only: seen once, a few or many times, or a class if the clone is expanded.

D: NA; V: TRBV28; size: few; J: TRBJ2-7; length: 11; DNA: TGTGCCAGCAGTTCGAGCTACGAGCAGTACTTC; CDR3: CASSSSYEQYF
D: TRBD2; V: TRBV6-1; size: once; J: TRBJ2-3; length: 17; DNA: TGTGCCAGCAGTGTACGGGCGGGGGGGCTAGGAGGAGATACGCAGTATTTT; CDR3: CASSVRAGGLGGDTQYF
D: NA; V: TRBV6-1; size: NA; J: TRBJ1-6; length: 13; DNA: TGTGCCAGCAGTGCGGACCCGGGATTAGCCCTCCACTTT; CDR3: CASSADPGLALHF
D: NA; V: TRBV6-1; size: NA; J: TRBJ1-1; length: 14; DNA: TGTGCCAGCAGTGAAACGGGGAGGGCGGGGAGGGCTTTCTTT; CDR3: CASSETGRAGRAFF
D: TRBD2; V: TRBV11-2; size: NA; J: TRBJ2-3; length: 16; DNA: TGTGCCAGCAGCTTAAGAAGCGGGGGGAGCACAGATACGCAGTATTTT; CDR3: CASSLRSGGSTDTQYF
D: NA; V: TRBV4-2; size: NA; J: TRBJ2-2; length: 17; DNA: TGTGCCAGCAACCCCCTTAGTCCAGGGGAAAACACCGGGGAGCTGTTTTTT; CDR3: CASNPLSPGENTGELFF
D: NA; V: TRBV10-2; size: NA; J: TRBJ1-1; length: 18; DNA: TGCGCCAGCAGTGAGTCGATAATCTACTACAATACGAACACTGAAGCTTTCTTT; CDR3: CASSESIIYYNTNTEAFF
D: TRBD2; V: TRBV5-4; size: NA; J: TRBJ2-5; length: 15; DNA: TGTGCCAGCAGCTTTGCTAGCGGGTGGCAAGAGACCCAGTACTTC; CDR3: CASSFASGWQETQYF
D: NA; V: TRBV19; size: NA; J: TRBJ1-5; length: 15; DNA: TGTGCCAGTAGTATAGAGTCAGGGGTTAGGCAGCCCCAGCATTTT; CDR3: CASSIESGVRQPQHF
D: TRBD1; V: TRBV9; size: NA; J: TRBJ2-1; length: 15; DNA: TGTGCCAGCAGCGGCGGACAGGCGAAATACAATGAGCAGTTCTTC; CDR3: CASSGGQAKYNEQFF